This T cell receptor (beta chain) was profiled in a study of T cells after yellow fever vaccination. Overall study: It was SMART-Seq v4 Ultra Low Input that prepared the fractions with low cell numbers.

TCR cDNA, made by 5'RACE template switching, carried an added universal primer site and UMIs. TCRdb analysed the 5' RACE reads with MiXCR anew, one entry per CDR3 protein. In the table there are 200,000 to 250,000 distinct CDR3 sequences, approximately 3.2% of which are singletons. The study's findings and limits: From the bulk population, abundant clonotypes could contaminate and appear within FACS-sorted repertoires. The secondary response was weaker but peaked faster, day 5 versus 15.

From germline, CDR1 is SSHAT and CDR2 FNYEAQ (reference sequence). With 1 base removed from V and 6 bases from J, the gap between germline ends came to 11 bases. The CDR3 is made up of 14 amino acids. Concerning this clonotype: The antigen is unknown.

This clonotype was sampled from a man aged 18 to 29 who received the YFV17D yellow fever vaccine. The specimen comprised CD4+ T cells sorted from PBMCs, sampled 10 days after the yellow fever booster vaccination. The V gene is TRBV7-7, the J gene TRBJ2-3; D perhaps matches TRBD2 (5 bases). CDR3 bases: TGTGCCAGCAGCTTAGGGACCGCGGGCGATACGCAGTATTTT. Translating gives CASSLGTAGDTQYF. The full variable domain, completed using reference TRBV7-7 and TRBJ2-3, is GAGVSQSPRYKVTKRGQDVTLRCDPISSHATLYWYQQALGQGPEFLTYFNYEAQPDKSGLPSDRFSAERPEGSISTLTIQRTEQRDSAMYRCASSLGTAGDTQYFGPGTRLTVL.